This T cell receptor beta chain is drawn from a study of stem cell transplantation in POMP-related autoinflammatory disease. This CDR3 is 13 amino acids long. Trimming took off 2 bases at V and 8 bases at J, with 9 bases between the two ends. Germline values: CDR1 SGHVS, CDR2 FNYEAQ. Sequencing was performed with immunoSEQ multiplex PCR; in TCRdb, only in-frame clones are kept and a portion is missing. The table lists approximately 30,000 clones, 85% to 90% of them singletons. Note on this clone: As yet, its antigen is unknown.

PRAID combined immunodeficiency and autoinflammation. Findings of the study overall: Patients with PRAID showed a restricted number of unique TRB V-J gene pairings. A trend toward lower repertoire diversity and greater clonality appeared in every analyzed T-cell subset of PRAID patients.

Sample: CD4+ T cells from PBMCs, taken before stem cell transplantation. This clonotype originated in a human donor with POMP-related autoinflammation and immune dysregulation (PRAID). This rearrangement joins TRBV7-6 to TRBJ1-4; D gene uncertain. CDR3 nucleotide sequence: TGTGCCAGCAGCTTATACATCGAGGAAAAACTGTTTTTT. Amino acid sequence: CASSLYIEEKLFF.